What follows are 11 T cell receptor beta chains derived from one specimen sequenced in a study of blood T cell repertoires in COVID-19. Generated by immunoSEQ multiplex PCR, the TCRdb table keeps only in-frame clones and is missing some. The table lists 150,000 to 200,000 clones, 81% of them singletons. The sequenced sample was peripheral blood. The receptors were gathered from a woman over 75 with COVID-19, enrolled during active disease.

The CDR3 nucleotides read TGTGCCAGCAGCGTAAACCAGGCTAACTATGGCTACACCTTC. This sequence encodes CASSVNQANYGYTF. J is TRBJ1-2 and V is TRBV9; no reliable D call. Germline V gene lookup returns CDR1 SGDLS and CDR2 YYNGEE. V lost 1 base, J lost 0 bases, and 7 bases lay in between. This CDR3 is 14 amino acids long.

As DNA, the CDR3 is TGTGCCAGTAGTATCACGGCAGGGGAGACTGAAAAACTGTTTTTT. Encoded protein: CASSITAGETEKLFF. The rearrangement joins TRBV19 to TRBJ1-4; D possibly corresponds to TRBD1 (6 bases). Trimming took 3 bases from V and 7 from J, leaving 15 bases between them. The CDR3 has 15 amino acids. Germline CDR1 LNHDA, CDR2 SQIVND (reference sequence).

This chain joins TRBV24-1 and TRBJ1-5; D uncertain. This CDR3 is 13 amino acids long. Germline CDR1 KGHDR, CDR2 SFDVKD. V was pared by 1 base and J by 5 bases, with 5 bases between. CDR3 coding DNA: TGTGCCACCAGTGATTTCGTTGATCAGCCCCAGCATTTT. Its protein is CATSDFVDQPQHF.

The chain couples TRBV6-4 to TRBJ1-1; the match to TRBD1 covers 7 bases. V shed 4 bases, J shed 4 bases, and the junction held 12 bases outside the gene matches. Per the germline V gene, CDR1 is MRHNA and CDR2 is SNTAGT. This CDR3 contains 16 residues. The CDR3 DNA follows: TGTGCCAGCAGTGTCAACAGGGGCGGTGGTGCCACTGAAGCTTTCTTT. This codes for CASSVNRGGGATEAFF.

This clone has just a few counts. Here the CDR3 reads CASSVQEPNQPQHF. The CDR3 nucleotides read TGTGCCAGCAGTGTACAGGAGCCCAATCAGCCCCAGCATTTT. This chain connects TRBV2 to TRBJ1-5; perhaps TRBD1 as D (5 bases). The germline gives CDR1 SNHLY, CDR2 FYNNEI. The CDR3 is 14 residues long. V gave up 4 bases and J gave up 3 bases, with 10 bases separating them.

The chain joins TRBV7-9 to TRBJ2-1; TRBD1 aligns across 7 bases. Germline values: CDR1 SEHNR, CDR2 FQNEAQ (reference sequence). V shed 2 bases and J 7 bases; nucleotides not matched to a gene: 5. The length of the CDR3 is 14 residues. This chain's CDR3 is CASSLFQGENEQFF. CDR3 in DNA: TGTGCCAGCAGCTTATTTCAGGGGGAGAATGAGCAGTTCTTC.

The chain combines TRBV11-3 with TRBJ1-1, with 9 bases fitting TRBD1. Trimming took 5 bases from V and 8 from J; bases not matched to a gene: 6. The germline gives CDR1 SGHNT, CDR2 YENEEA. CDR3 length equals 13 residues. CDR3 nucleotides: TGTGCCAGCAGCGCAGGGACAGGGCGAGAAGCTTTCTTT. It translates to CASSAGTGREAFF.

The J gene is TRBJ2-7, the V gene TRBV7-3; tentatively, D is TRBD1 (6 bases). The CDR3 covers 12 residues. Germline V gives CDR1 SGHTA, CDR2 FQGTGA. V lost 5 bases, J lost 6 bases, and 11 bases lay in between. The CDR3 DNA sequence: TGTGCCAGCAGCACAGGACAGTTCGAGCAGTACTTC. This encodes CASSTGQFEQYF.

This clone showed up just once. The chain links TRBV27 to TRBJ1-6; possibly TRBD1 for D (5 bases). Germline CDR1 reads MNHEY; CDR2 reads SMNVEV (reference sequence). This CDR3 has 15 amino acids. Trimming stripped 7 bases from V and 7 bases from J, with 17 bases between. CDR3 DNA: TGTGCCAGCACCCCTTTGGGGGGGAAGAATTCACCCCTCCACTTT. Translating gives CASTPLGGKNSPLHF.

This sequence joins TRBV4-1 and TRBJ2-2; 7 bases are a match to TRBD2. The germline gives CDR1 MGHRA, CDR2 YSYEKL. This CDR3 contains 16 residues. V shed 1 base, J shed 5 bases, and the junction held 7 bases outside the gene matches. The CDR3: CASSQGPGGPTGELFF. Here the CDR3 DNA reads TGCGCCAGCAGCCAAGGGCCGGGAGGCCCTACCGGGGAGCTGTTTTTT.

Concerning this clone: At one end the junction does not follow the germline gene, possibly because of a read error. This chain links TRBV5-4 with TRBJ1-2, with D tentatively TRBD1 (5 bases). This CDR3 is built from 11 residues. Germline V lookup: CDR1 SGHNT, CDR2 YYREEE (reference sequence). As DNA, the CDR3 is TGTGCCAGCAGCTTGGGGGGCGAGCCTATCTTC. It specifies CASSLGGEPIF.